This TCR beta chain was identified in a study of blood T cell repertoires in COVID-19. Clones were sequenced by immunoSEQ multiplex PCR, and TCRdb holds only the in-frame ones, with some missing. Among about 380,000 clones, around 85% were seen once, and the ten largest hold under 4%. The CDR3 consists of 13 residues. Germline CDR1 and CDR2: MNHEY and SVGAGI. The V gene lost 5 bases and the J gene lost 7 bases, with 14 bases spanning the gap. This sequence originates from a woman aged 18-29 years with acute or convalescent COVID-19. Sequences were obtained from peripheral blood. This chain connects TRBV6-5 to TRBJ1-1, with D possibly being TRBD1 (5 bases). DNA of the CDR3: TGTGCCAGCAGTATACTTGGGGGGGTTGAAGCTTTCTTT. As protein: CASSILGGVEAFF.